This T cell receptor (beta chain) was sequenced during a study of identical twins. The study, taken as a whole, reports: The presence of invariant MAIT and iNKT cells could partly confound analyses of zero-insertion sequences. The study found excess low generation probability among twin-shared out-of-frame alpha sequences. The conclusions drew on cross-sectional statistical analysis instead of tracking the same donors. Insertions ran lower in abundant cord blood beta clonotypes, though not in memory repertoires.

The CDR3 is 15 amino acids. Per the germline V gene, CDR1 is LGHNT and CDR2 is FRNRAP. In TCRdb, the 5' RACE reads were re-called with MiXCR into one record per CDR3 protein. The profile shows 1.5 million to 2 million distinct CDR3 sequences, about 32% of them singletons. Details on this clonotype: Antigen: not known.

The origin of this receptor is a newborn girl in good health. The rearrangement links TRBV12-5 to TRBJ2-5; D is ambiguous. The end of the DNA fits TRBJ2-7 better, so the J call may be wrong. The material sequenced was cord blood. The CDR3 DNA reads as TGTGCTAGTGGTCCCCAGCCGGGCACCGGCTACGAGCAGTACTTC. This gives the protein CASGPQPGTGYEQYF.